A single sample gave rise to the 27 T cell receptor beta chains below, sequenced in a study of pediatric ulcerative colitis. The table came from immunoSEQ multiplex PCR; TCRdb's copy has only in-frame clones and leaves some out. The data hold about 14,000 clones, with around 89% observed a single time. The sequencing sample was made of blood. The source is a boy aged 10-17 years with moderate ulcerative colitis.

The gene calls are TRBV11-2 and TRBJ2-1; D possibly corresponds to TRBD1 (5 bases). The germline V gene has CDR1 SGHAT and CDR2 FQNNGV. This CDR3 has 15 residues. Trimming took 0 bases from V and 8 from J, leaving 14 bases between them. CDR3 protein: CASSLDFYRMDEQFF. DNA for the CDR3: TGTGCCAGCAGCTTAGATTTCTACAGGATGGATGAGCAGTTCTTC.

This rearrangement joins TRBV6-1 to TRBJ1-6, with D possibly TRBD1 on 5 matching bases. V was cut by 3 bases and J by 1 base, with 10 bases left in between. Germline V gene lookup returns CDR1 MNHNS and CDR2 SASEGT. The CDR3 is 16 amino acids. DNA of the CDR3: TGTGCCAGCAGTGAGGCGGGGGATTCCTATAATTCACCCCTCCACTTT. It yields the protein CASSEAGDSYNSPLHF.

The rearrangement links TRBV7-6 to TRBJ2-1; D uncertain. With 5 bases removed from V and 0 bases from J, the gap between germline ends came to 17 bases. The CDR3 consists of 17 residues. Looked up from germline, CDR1 is SGHVS and CDR2 is FNYEAQ. The CDR3 coding sequence is TGTGCCAGCAGCAGAGACGGCTCCCGTAGCTCCTACAATGAGCAGTTCTTC. Translation: CASSRDGSRSSYNEQFF.

The rearrangement joins TRBV7-6 to TRBJ2-2, with 8 bases lining up with TRBD1. With V trimmed by 6 bases and J by 0 bases, 3 bases remained unmatched. From germline, CDR1 is SGHVS and CDR2 FNYEAQ. This CDR3 is built from 15 residues. In DNA, the CDR3 is TGTGCCAGCAGTTGGACAGGGTCGAACACCGGGGAGCTGTTTTTT. This gives the protein CASSWTGSNTGELFF. The full variable domain, rest sourced from reference TRBV7-6 and TRBJ2-2, is GAGVSQSPRYKVTKRGQDVALRCDPISGHVSLYWYRQALGQGPEFLTYFNYEAQQDKSGLPNDRFSAERPEGSISTLTIQRTEQRDSAMYRCASSWTGSNTGELFFGEGSRLTVL.

CDR3 region: CASSQGRQGDEQYF. CDR3 DNA: TGCGCCAGCAGCCAAGGACGACAGGGGGACGAGCAGTACTTC. V gene TRBV5-1 combines with J gene TRBJ2-7; TRBD1 matches 9 bases. The CDR3 extends over 14 amino acids. The V segment lost 4 bases and the J segment 5 bases; nucleotides outside the gene matches: 7. CDR1 and CDR2 from the germline V gene are SGHRS and YFSETQ.

This chain connects TRBV28 to TRBJ2-7; D is unresolved. Trimming pared 4 bases from V and 0 bases from J, leaving 7 bases between. CDR1 and CDR2 (germline): MDHEN, SYDVKM. CDR3 length equals 13 residues. CDR3 loop: CASSSGVSYEQYF. The CDR3 DNA reads as TGTGCCAGCAGTTCTGGAGTCTCCTACGAGCAGTACTTC.

This clone was picked up one time. The V call is TRBV28, the J call TRBJ2-3, with a weak D call TRBD2 (5 bases). The V gene's germline CDR1 is MDHEN and CDR2 SYDVKM. The CDR3 has 15 residues. V was shortened by 4 bases and J by 4 bases, with 15 bases between the two germline ends. In DNA form, the CDR3 reads TGTGCCAGCAGTTATCTAGCTAGTAACCCAGATACGCAGTATTTT. Translation gives CASSYLASNPDTQYF.

The rearrangement joins TRBV28 to TRBJ1-1; possible D gene TRBD1, 5 bases. V lost 7 bases, J lost 0 bases, and 18 bases lay in between. This CDR3 region has 16 residues. The germline V gene encodes CDR1 MDHEN and CDR2 SYDVKM. Here the CDR3 reads CASTSSDGGMNTEAFF. CDR3 bases: TGTGCCAGCACCTCGTCGGATGGGGGGATGAACACTGAAGCTTTCTTT. Supplemented by reference TRBV28 and TRBJ1-1, the full variable domain reads DVKVTQSSRYLVKRTGEKVFLECVQDMDHENMFWYRQDPGLGLRLIYFSYDVKMKEKGDIPEGYSVSREKKERFSLILESASTNQTSMYLCASTSSDGGMNTEAFFGQGTRLTVV.

This clone was counted only a few times. The chain uses TRBV7-2 and TRBJ1-6; 10 bases line up with TRBD1. CDR1 is SGHTA and CDR2 is FQGNSA in the germline V gene. The ends lost 5 bases at V and 6 bases at J; junction bases unmatched: 7. The CDR3 is made up of 16 amino acids. CDR3 bases: TGTGCCAGCAGCCTCCTGGGACAGGGGTTTAATTCACCCCTCCACTTT. Protein sequence: CASSLLGQGFNSPLHF.

The chain has TRBV7-8 and TRBJ2-1, with 9 bases that match TRBD2. CDR1 and CDR2 from the germline V gene are SGHVS and FQNEAQ. The CDR3 has 15 amino acids. V shed 3 bases and J 4 bases; nucleotides not matched to a gene: 4. CDR3 bases: TGTGCCAGCAGCTTGACTAGCGGCACGTACAATGAGCAGTTCTTC. Translation: CASSLTSGTYNEQFF.

The genes are TRBV27 and TRBJ2-2; no firm D call. The V end was cut by 0 bases, the J end by 4 bases, with 9 bases between. The CDR3 runs 15 residues. Germline V CDR1 and CDR2: MNHEY, SMNVEV (reference sequence). Here the CDR3 reads CASSLSNYVTGELFF. The CDR3 region has the DNA TGTGCCAGCAGTTTATCGAATTACGTCACCGGGGAGCTGTTTTTT.

The chain has TRBV7-2 and TRBJ1-4, with a tentative D call TRBD1 (5 bases). Germline values: CDR1 SGHTA, CDR2 FQGNSA. The V end was cut by 8 bases, the J end by 7 bases, with 14 bases between. The CDR3 spans 13 residues. DNA for the CDR3: TGTGCCAGCGGATCGGGGGGAGGTGAAAAACTGTTTTTT. It codes for CASGSGGGEKLFF.

This chain uses TRBV4-1 with TRBJ1-3; D remains ambiguous. The CDR3 is 16 amino acids. The V gene lost 3 bases and the J gene lost 4 bases, with 16 bases spanning the gap. CDR1 MGHRA and CDR2 YSYEKL come from the germline V gene. Here the CDR3 reads CASSQSGVSLGNTIYF. The CDR3 nucleotides read TGCGCCAGCAGCCAGTCCGGAGTGTCCCTGGGAAACACCATATATTTT.

The rearrangement uses TRBV7-2 and TRBJ2-1; D remains ambiguous. The V end was cut by 5 bases, the J end by 0 bases, with 11 bases between. The CDR3 extends over 15 amino acids. CDR1 is SGHTA and CDR2 is FQGNSA in the germline V gene. The CDR3 sequence is CASSPRRSSYNEQFF. The CDR3 nucleotides read TGTGCCAGCAGCCCACGGAGAAGCTCCTACAATGAGCAGTTCTTC.

The CDR3 is CASSQTGQGYNEQFF. The CDR3 nucleotides are TGTGCCAGCAGCCAGACGGGACAGGGATACAATGAGCAGTTCTTC. This chain joins TRBV11-2 and TRBJ2-1; the match to TRBD1 covers 9 bases. The V and J ends lost 5 bases and 4 bases, in that order; junction bases with no gene match: 6. The CDR3 runs 15 residues. The V gene's germline CDR1 is SGHAT and CDR2 FQNNGV.

The chain couples TRBV11-2 to TRBJ2-7; 8 nucleotides line up with TRBD1. Trimming took 4 bases from V and 3 from J; bases not matched to a gene: 14. Germline V gene lookup returns CDR1 SGHAT and CDR2 FQNNGV. CDR3 length: 17 amino acids. The DNA of the CDR3 is TGTGCCAGCAGCTCAATCGTGGGCGGGGACAGGAGCTACGAGCAGTACTTC. Its protein is CASSSIVGGDRSYEQYF.

The CDR3 is CASSLEQGPLNEQYF. The CDR3 DNA is TGCGCCAGCAGCTTGGAACAGGGGCCCCTTAACGAGCAGTACTTC. This chain uses TRBV5-1 with TRBJ2-7, with 7 positions matching TRBD1. V lost 0 bases and J lost 5; bases outside the gene matches: 8. CDR1 and CDR2 from the germline V gene are SGHRS and YFSETQ. The CDR3 sequence is 15 residues long.

This chain connects TRBV6-4 to TRBJ2-7; D not resolved. V lost 3 bases and J 0 bases, leaving 15 bases between the germline ends. The CDR3 totals 16 residues. CDR1 MRHNA and CDR2 SNTAGT come from the germline V gene. CDR3 residues: CASSDPGERSSYEQYF. CDR3 in DNA: TGTGCCAGCAGTGATCCCGGAGAGAGGAGCTCCTACGAGCAGTACTTC.

The rearrangement uses TRBV5-5 and TRBJ1-2; D is unclear. V was pared by 2 bases and J by 1 base, with 0 bases between. CDR1 and CDR2 (germline): SGHKS, YYEKEE (reference sequence). This CDR3 is 11 amino acids long. The CDR3 loop is CASSFNYGYTF. DNA for the CDR3: TGTGCCAGCAGCTTTAACTATGGCTACACCTTC.

The rearrangement links TRBV2 to TRBJ2-4; 7 bases align to TRBD1. Germline CDR1 reads SNHLY; CDR2 reads FYNNEI. There are 18 residues in the CDR3. V gave up 0 bases and J gave up 0 bases; unmatched junction bases: 8. In DNA form, the CDR3 reads TGTGCCAGCAGTGAAGCGGGGGACAGCCTTCTAGCCAAAAACATTCAGTACTTC. Translation: CASSEAGDSLLAKNIQYF. Complete variable domain (other parts from reference TRBV2 and TRBJ2-4): EPEVTQTPSHQVTQMGQEVILRCVPISNHLYFYWYRQILGQKVEFLVSFYNNEISEKSEIFDDQFSVERPDGSNFTLKIRSTKLEDSAMYFCASSEAGDSLLAKNIQYFGAGTRLSVL.

The rearrangement uses TRBV6-1 and TRBJ1-2; TRBD1 might be the D (5 bases). CDR3 length: 16 residues. CDR1 is MNHNS and CDR2 is SASEGT in the germline V gene. The V and J ends lost 4 bases and 8 bases respectively, with 23 bases between them. This chain's CDR3 is CASSGGDRRLGMGYTF. In nucleotides, the CDR3 is TGTGCCAGCAGTGGGGGCGACAGAAGGTTGGGTATGGGCTACACCTTC.

This chain joins TRBV29-1 and TRBJ2-5; 11 nucleotides agree with TRBD1. Germline V gene sequence: CDR1 SQVTM, CDR2 ANQGSEA. J lost 5 bases, V lost 5 bases, and 10 bases had no gene match. The length of the CDR3 is 15 residues. DNA of the CDR3: TGCAGCGTTTCATCTGGACAGGGGGCTAGGGAGACCCAGTACTTC. Translated: CSVSSGQGARETQYF. The whole variable domain, remainder taken from reference TRBV29-1 and TRBJ2-5, is SAVISQKPSRDICQRGTSLTIQCQVDSQVTMMFWYRQQPGQSLTLIATANQGSEATYESGFVIDKFPISRPNLTFSTLTVSNMSPEDSSIYLCSVSSGQGARETQYFGPGTRLLVL.

The chain links TRBV28 to TRBJ1-1; no clear D. V lost 7 bases and J 4 bases, leaving 7 bases between the germline ends. CDR3 length equals 11 residues. Germline CDR1 and CDR2: MDHEN and SYDVKM. The chain's CDR3 is CASTGSTEAFF. The CDR3 region has the DNA TGTGCCAGCACAGGAAGCACTGAAGCTTTCTTT.

The rearrangement links TRBV9 to TRBJ2-2; tentatively, D is TRBD2 (6 bases). Germline V gene lookup returns CDR1 SGDLS and CDR2 YYNGEE. Trimming removed 6 bases at V and 1 base at J, with 10 bases between. The CDR3 consists of 14 residues. The CDR3 region is CASTWDWNTGELFF. The CDR3 DNA reads TGTGCCAGCACCTGGGACTGGAACACCGGGGAGCTGTTTTTT.

V and J are TRBV6-5 and TRBJ2-7, with 9 bases identical to TRBD1. The V and J ends lost 4 bases and 3 bases, in that order; junction bases with no gene match: 7. There are 15 residues in the CDR3. Germline values: CDR1 MNHEY, CDR2 SVGAGI. The CDR3 region is CASSSTPGQGYEQYF. The CDR3 nucleotides read TGTGCCAGCAGTTCCACCCCGGGACAGGGCTACGAGCAGTACTTC.

V gene TRBV27 combines with J gene TRBJ2-7; D remains unclear. V was shortened by 6 bases and J by 6 bases, with 12 bases between the two germline ends. Per the germline V gene, CDR1 is MNHEY and CDR2 is SMNVEV (reference sequence). There are 12 residues in the CDR3. CDR3 in amino acids: CASRGGSGEQYF. The CDR3 region has the DNA TGTGCCAGCAGGGGTGGGTCGGGCGAGCAGTACTTC.

The chain employs TRBV6-5 and TRBJ1-6; tentatively, D is TRBD1 (5 bases). The CDR3 runs 14 residues. Trimming removed 5 bases from V and 7 bases from J, with 12 bases in between. Germline V CDR1 and CDR2: MNHEY, SVGAGI. The CDR3 DNA follows: TGTGCCAGCAGTGTTAAGGGGCCCAATTCACCCCTCCACTTT. Amino acids: CASSVKGPNSPLHF.